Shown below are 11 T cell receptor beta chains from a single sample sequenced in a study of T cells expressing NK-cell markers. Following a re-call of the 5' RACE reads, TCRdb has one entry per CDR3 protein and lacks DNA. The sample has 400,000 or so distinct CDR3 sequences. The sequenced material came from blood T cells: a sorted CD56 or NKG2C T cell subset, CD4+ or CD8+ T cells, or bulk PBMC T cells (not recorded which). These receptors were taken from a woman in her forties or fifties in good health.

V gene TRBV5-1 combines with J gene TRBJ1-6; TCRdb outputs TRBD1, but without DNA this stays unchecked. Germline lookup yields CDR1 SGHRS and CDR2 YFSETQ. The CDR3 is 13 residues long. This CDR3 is CASRQGGNSPLHF.

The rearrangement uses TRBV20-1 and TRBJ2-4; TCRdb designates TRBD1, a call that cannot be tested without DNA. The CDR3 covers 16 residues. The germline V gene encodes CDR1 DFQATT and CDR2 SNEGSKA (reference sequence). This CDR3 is CSVLSRDRIAKNIQYF.

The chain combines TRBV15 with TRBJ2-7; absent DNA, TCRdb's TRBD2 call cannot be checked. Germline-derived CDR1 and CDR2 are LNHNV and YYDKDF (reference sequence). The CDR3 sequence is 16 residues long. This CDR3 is CATSQRRRAGVDEQYF. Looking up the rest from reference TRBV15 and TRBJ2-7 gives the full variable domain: DAMVIQNPRYQVTQFGKPVTLSCSQTLNHNVMYWYQQKSSQAPKLLFHYYDKDFNNEADTPDNFQSRRPNTSFCFLDIRSPGLGDTAMYLCATSQRRRAGVDEQYFGPGTRLTVT.

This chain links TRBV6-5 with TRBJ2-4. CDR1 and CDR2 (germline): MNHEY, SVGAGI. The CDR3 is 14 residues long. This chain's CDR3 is CASSRNGNKNIQYF.

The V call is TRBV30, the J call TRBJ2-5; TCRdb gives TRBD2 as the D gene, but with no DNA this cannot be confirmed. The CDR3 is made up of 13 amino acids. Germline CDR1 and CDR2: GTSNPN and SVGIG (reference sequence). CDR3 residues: CAWNPRGRETQYF.

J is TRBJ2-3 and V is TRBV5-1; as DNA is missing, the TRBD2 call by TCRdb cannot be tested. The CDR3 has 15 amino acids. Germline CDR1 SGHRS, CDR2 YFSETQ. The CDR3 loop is CASSLSGRITDTQYF.

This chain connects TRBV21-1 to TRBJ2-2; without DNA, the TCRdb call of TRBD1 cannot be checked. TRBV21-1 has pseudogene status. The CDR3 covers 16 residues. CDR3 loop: CASSRGQGTYTGELFF.

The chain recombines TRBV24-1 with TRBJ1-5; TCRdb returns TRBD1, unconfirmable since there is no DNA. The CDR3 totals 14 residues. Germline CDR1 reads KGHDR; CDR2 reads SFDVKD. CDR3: CATRGPGRHQPQHF.

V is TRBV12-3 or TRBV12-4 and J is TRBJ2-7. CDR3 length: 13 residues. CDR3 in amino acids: CASRSSGSNEQYF.

CDR3: CASSLSSNNEQFF. V usage is TRBV5-1 and J usage is TRBJ2-1. CDR1 SGHRS and CDR2 YFSETQ come from the germline V gene. The CDR3 contains 13 residues.

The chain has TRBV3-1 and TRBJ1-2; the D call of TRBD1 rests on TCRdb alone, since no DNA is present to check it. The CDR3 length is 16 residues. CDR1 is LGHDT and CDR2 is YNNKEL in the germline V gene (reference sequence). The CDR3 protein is CASRDNRDRSFYGYTF.